A single sample gave rise to the 11 T cell receptor beta chains below, sequenced in a study of blood T cell repertoires in COVID-19. Repertoires were generated with immunoSEQ multiplex PCR, while TCRdb's copy carries only in-frame clones and drops some. The table lists around 75,000 clones, about 88% of them singletons, with roughly 19% in the top ten. Sequenced material: peripheral blood. The receptors come from a human donor in a cohort sampled during active COVID-19.

The chain uses TRBV29-1 and TRBJ1-1; TRBD1 is a possible D gene (5 bases). CDR1 SQVTM and CDR2 ANQGSEA come from the germline V gene. V was trimmed by 7 bases and J by 3 bases, leaving 12 bases between them. The CDR3 has 12 residues. CDR3 protein: CSALWGDTEAFF. CDR3 DNA sequence: TGCAGCGCCCTGTGGGGGGACACTGAAGCTTTCTTT.

The genes are TRBV27 and TRBJ1-1; D might be TRBD1 (5 bases). Trimming stripped 9 bases from V and 4 bases from J, with 24 bases between. Germline V lookup: CDR1 MNHEY, CDR2 SMNVEV (reference sequence). The CDR3 runs to 16 residues. The CDR3 spells CASHGLGLLRGTEAFF. The CDR3 DNA sequence: TGTGCCAGTCACGGGTTGGGACTCCTGCGGGGCACTGAAGCTTTCTTT.

The rearrangement joins TRBV10-1 to TRBJ1-5; D might be TRBD1 (5 bases). V lost 6 bases and J 0 bases, leaving 15 bases between the germline ends. This CDR3 region has 16 residues. CDR1 is WNHNN, CDR2 SYGVQD, per germline (reference sequence). The CDR3 spells CASRGGTDNSNQPQHF. The DNA for the CDR3 is TGCGCCAGCAGGGGGGGGACGGACAATAGCAATCAGCCCCAGCATTTT.

V gene TRBV3-1 (or the pseudogene TRBV3-2) combines with J gene TRBJ2-1; 8 bases align to TRBD2. V lost 1 base, J lost 10 bases, and 3 bases stayed unmatched. Germline V CDR1 and CDR2: LGHDT, YNNKEL (reference sequence). The CDR3 is made up of 13 amino acids. The CDR3 region is CASSQVLAGEQFF. The CDR3, as DNA: TGTGCCAGCAGCCAAGTATTAGCGGGAGAGCAGTTCTTC.

The chain links TRBV7-2 to TRBJ2-7; 10 bases are a match to TRBD1. CDR3 length: 15 amino acids. The germline V gene encodes CDR1 SGHTA and CDR2 FQGNSA. The junction had 2 bases not matched to a gene; V was cut back by 1 base and J by 2 bases. The CDR3 bases are TGTGCCAGCAGCTTAGTGGGACAGGGGCCCTACGAGCAGTACTTC. This translates into CASSLVGQGPYEQYF.

The chain combines TRBV6-5 with TRBJ1-2; 9 nucleotides match TRBD1. Germline V gene data show CDR1 as MNHEY and CDR2 as SVGAGI. The V and J ends lost 6 bases and 8 bases, in that order; junction bases with no gene match: 7. The CDR3 loop spans 13 amino acids. As DNA, the CDR3 is TGTGCCAGCAGACCGGGACAGGGTACAGGCTACACCTTC. This codes for CASRPGQGTGYTF.

Comment on this clone: At one end, the junction sequence differs from germline, possibly due to a read error. The genes are TRBV5-1 and TRBJ1-1; perhaps TRBD1 as D (6 bases). The CDR3 length is 15 residues. Germline CDR1 reads SGHRS; CDR2 reads YFSETQ. For the CDR3, the DNA is TGCGCCAGCACCTTGGACAGCCCGAGGAACACTGAAGCTTTCTTT. It encodes CASTLDSPRNTEAFF.

V and J are TRBV16 and TRBJ2-2; no firm D call. Germline CDR1 is KGHSY and CDR2 is FQNENV. V shed 1 base and J shed 8 bases, with 5 bases lying between them. This CDR3 has 12 amino acids. CDR3 in amino acids: CASSQLRGELFF. CDR3 DNA sequence: TGTGCCAGCAGCCAATTGCGGGGGGAGCTGTTTTTT.

The chain joins TRBV6-4 to TRBJ2-7; 7 nucleotides match TRBD1. The V and J ends lost 4 bases and 3 bases, in that order; junction bases with no gene match: 3. CDR1 and CDR2 from the germline V gene are MRHNA and SNTAGT. CDR3 length: 13 amino acids. This CDR3 reads CASSGPGGYEQYF. Here the CDR3 DNA reads TGTGCCAGCAGTGGTCCAGGGGGCTACGAGCAGTACTTC.

The chain is built from TRBV5-1 and TRBJ2-2; no firm D call. The CDR3 spans 15 residues. CDR1 SGHRS and CDR2 YFSETQ come from the germline V gene. V lost 0 bases and J lost 4, with 10 bases in between. The CDR3: CASSLGTAGTGELFF. The CDR3 coding sequence is TGCGCCAGCAGCTTGGGAACTGCCGGCACCGGGGAGCTGTTTTTT.

The chain couples TRBV7-2 to TRBJ2-7; 11 bases map to TRBD2. Germline trimming cut 0 bases from V and 3 bases from J; bases unmatched to any gene: 7. From germline, CDR1 is SGHTA and CDR2 FQGNSA. This CDR3 region has 17 residues. CDR3 bases: TGTGCCAGCAGCTTAGCGTCTAGCGGGGGGTATGACTACGAGCAGTACTTC. Protein sequence: CASSLASSGGYDYEQYF.